Each of the 2 T cell receptor beta chains below was sequenced from the same sample in a study of control samples from healthy donors and cancer patients. Using immunoSEQ multiplex PCR, the repertoire was profiled, and TCRdb retains in-frame clones only, with some absent. This sample has some 130,000 clones; 90% to 95% occur once, and the top ten carry about 1.5%. Material: PBMCs. The source is a man aged 45 to 65 with head and neck cancer.

This clone was counted a single time. This chain joins TRBV12-3 or TRBV12-4 and TRBJ1-2, with D perhaps TRBD1 (5 bases). The ends were cut back, 6 bases at V and 4 bases at J, with 12 bases in the middle. The CDR3 length is 13 residues. The CDR3 DNA sequence: TGTGCCAGCAGGCCGGGACGGATCTATGGCTACACCTTC. Protein: CASRPGRIYGYTF.

J is TRBJ1-2 and V is TRBV7-9; the D gene is possibly TRBD1 (5 bases). The V and J ends lost 1 base and 1 base respectively, with 7 bases between them. The CDR3 totals 14 residues. The V gene's germline CDR1 is SEHNR and CDR2 FQNEAQ (reference sequence). The CDR3 region has the DNA TGTGCCAGCAGCTTAGTAGGGGATAACTATGGCTACACCTTC. Residues: CASSLVGDNYGYTF.